The clone carrying this TCR beta chain was observed a handful of times. The antigen remains unidentified. These data come from a study of cytotoxic CD8 clonotypes in ibrutinib-treated CLL. General study findings and limits: Stable or contracted on treatment, public clonotypes were also uncommon.

Sequencing used immunoSEQ multiplex PCR; TCRdb keeps in-frame clones, though not all of them. The top ten clones hold about 39% of a sample with approximately 120,000 clones, 58% of them seen once. The V gene end was trimmed by 0 bases and the J gene end by 7 bases; junction bases not matched to a gene: 12. The CDR3 is 17 residues long. CDR1 SGHRS and CDR2 YFSETQ come from the germline V gene. The chain combines TRBV5-1 with TRBJ1-4; 7 bases are shared with TRBD1. The sequence was collected from a human donor with chronic lymphocytic leukemia. Specimen: PBMCs, collected after 24 months of ibrutinib treatment. The CDR3, as DNA: TGCGCCAGCAGCTTGGGACAGGGTTCTGATGGAAGTGAAAAACTGTTTTTT. Encoded protein: CASSLGQGSDGSEKLFF.